These T cell receptor beta chains were read from a single sample in a study of cytotoxic CD8 clonotypes in ibrutinib-treated CLL. Assay used: immunoSEQ multiplex PCR; TCRdb lists only in-frame clones, some missing. The sample yields about 29,000 clones, about 70% seen once. Sequenced here: PBMCs, sampled after 36 months of ibrutinib treatment. Receptor source: a human donor with chronic lymphocytic leukemia. Both conserved end residues are part of each CDR3. Each record gives: V gene, CDR3 protein.

V: TRBV7-3; CDR3: CASSSLAGATGELFF
V: TRBV11-3; CDR3: CASSIAGGLTGELFF
V: TRBV15; CDR3: CATSRAPQGFGANVLTF
V: TRBV5-4; CDR3: CASSSRTGTANEKLFF
V: TRBV27; CDR3: CASRPVLLKANVLTF
V: TRBV2; CDR3: CASRTGTLTYEQYF
V: TRBV18; CDR3: CASSPLPGTGISYEQYF
V: TRBV6-6; CDR3: CASRRDRAKEQYF
V: TRBV5-6; CDR3: CASSLGRIEKLFF
V: TRBV4-2; CDR3: CASSQERGGSYEQYF
V: TRBV27; CDR3: CASSLNPEYGYTF
V: TRBV6-5; CDR3: CASSPGQTSNQPQHF
V: TRBV7-2; CDR3: CASSLEGTHRFGYTF
V: TRBV7-6; CDR3: CASSPGSLYNEQFF
V: TRBV5-1; CDR3: CASTQGAGNTIYF
V: TRBV6-6; CDR3: CASRSWRRPSEAFF
V: TRBV19; CDR3: CASRNRWGDVTDTQYF